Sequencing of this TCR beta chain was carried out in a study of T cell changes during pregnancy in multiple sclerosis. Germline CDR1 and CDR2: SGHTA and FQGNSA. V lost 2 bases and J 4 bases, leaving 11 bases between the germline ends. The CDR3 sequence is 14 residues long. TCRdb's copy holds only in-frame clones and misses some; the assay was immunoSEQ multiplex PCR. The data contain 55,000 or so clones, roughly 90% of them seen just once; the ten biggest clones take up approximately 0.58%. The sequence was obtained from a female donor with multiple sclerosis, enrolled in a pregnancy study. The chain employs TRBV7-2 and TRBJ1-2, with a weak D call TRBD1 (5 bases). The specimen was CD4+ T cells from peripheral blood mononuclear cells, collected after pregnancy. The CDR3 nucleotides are TGTGCCAGCAGCTTATACATGGGGCCCTATGGCTACACCTTC. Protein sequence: CASSLYMGPYGYTF.